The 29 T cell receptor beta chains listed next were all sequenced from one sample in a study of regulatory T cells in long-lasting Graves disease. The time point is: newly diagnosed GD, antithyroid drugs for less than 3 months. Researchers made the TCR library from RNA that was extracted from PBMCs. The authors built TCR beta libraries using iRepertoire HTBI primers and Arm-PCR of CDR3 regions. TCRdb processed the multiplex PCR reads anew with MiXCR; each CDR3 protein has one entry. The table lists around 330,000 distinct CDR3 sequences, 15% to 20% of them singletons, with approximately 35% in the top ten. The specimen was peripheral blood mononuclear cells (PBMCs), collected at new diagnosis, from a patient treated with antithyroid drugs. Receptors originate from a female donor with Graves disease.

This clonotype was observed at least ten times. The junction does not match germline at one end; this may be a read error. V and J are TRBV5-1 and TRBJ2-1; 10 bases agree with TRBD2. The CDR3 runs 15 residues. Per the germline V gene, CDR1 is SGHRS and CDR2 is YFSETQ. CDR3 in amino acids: CASSLGLADYNEQFF. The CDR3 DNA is TGTGCCAGCAGCCTCGGACTAGCGGACTACAATGAGCAGTTCTTC.

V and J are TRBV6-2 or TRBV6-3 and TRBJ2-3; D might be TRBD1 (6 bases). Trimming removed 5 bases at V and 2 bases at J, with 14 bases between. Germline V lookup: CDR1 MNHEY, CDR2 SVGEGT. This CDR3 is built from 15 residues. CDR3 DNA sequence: TGTGCCAGCAGTCAACAGGGCCTCCACACAGATACGCAGTATTTT. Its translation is CASSQQGLHTDTQYF.

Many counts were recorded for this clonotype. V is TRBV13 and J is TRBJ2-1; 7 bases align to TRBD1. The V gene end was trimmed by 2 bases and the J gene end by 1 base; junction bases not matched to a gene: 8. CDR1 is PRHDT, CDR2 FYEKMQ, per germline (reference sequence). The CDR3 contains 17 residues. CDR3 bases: TGTGCCAGCAGCTTACCCAACGACAGGGTATCCTACAATGAGCAGTTCTTC. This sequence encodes CASSLPNDRVSYNEQFF. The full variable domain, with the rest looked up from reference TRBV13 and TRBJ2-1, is AAGVIQSPRHLIKEKRETATLKCYPIPRHDTVYWYQQGPGQDPQFLISFYEKMQSDKGSIPDRFSAQQFSDYHSELNMSSLELGDSALYFCASSLPNDRVSYNEQFFGPGTRLTVL.

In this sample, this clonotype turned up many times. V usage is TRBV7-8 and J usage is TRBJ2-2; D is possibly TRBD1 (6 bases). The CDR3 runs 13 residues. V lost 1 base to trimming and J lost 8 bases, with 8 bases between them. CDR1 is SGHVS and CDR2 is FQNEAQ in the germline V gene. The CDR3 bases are TGTGCCAGCAGCTTAGACAGGGCGGGGGAGCTGTTTTTT. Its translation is CASSLDRAGELFF.

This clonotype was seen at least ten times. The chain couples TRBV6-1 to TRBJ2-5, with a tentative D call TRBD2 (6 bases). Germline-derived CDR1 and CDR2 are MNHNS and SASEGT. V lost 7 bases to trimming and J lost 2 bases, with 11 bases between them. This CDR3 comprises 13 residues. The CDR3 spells CASTAGRQETQYF. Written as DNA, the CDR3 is TGTGCCAGCACAGCGGGTAGGCAAGAGACCCAGTACTTC.

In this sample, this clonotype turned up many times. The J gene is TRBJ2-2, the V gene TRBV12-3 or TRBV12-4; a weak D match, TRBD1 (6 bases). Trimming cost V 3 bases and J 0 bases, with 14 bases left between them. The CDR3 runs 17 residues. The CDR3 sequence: CASSLLGAQPNTGELFF. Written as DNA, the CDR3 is TGTGCCAGCAGTTTGTTGGGGGCCCAACCGAACACCGGGGAGCTGTTTTTT.

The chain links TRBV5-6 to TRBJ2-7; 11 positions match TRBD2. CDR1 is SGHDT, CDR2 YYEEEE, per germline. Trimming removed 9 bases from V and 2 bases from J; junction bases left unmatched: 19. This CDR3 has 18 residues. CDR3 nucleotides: TGTGCCAAGAATCAAGGACTAGCGGGCAATGCCAAAACCTACGAGCAGTACTTC. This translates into CAKNQGLAGNAKTYEQYF. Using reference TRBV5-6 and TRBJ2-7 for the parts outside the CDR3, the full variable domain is DAGVTQSPTHLIKTRGQQVTLRCSPKSGHDTVSWYQQALGQGPQFIFQYYEEEERQRGNFPDRFSGHQFPNYSSELNVNALLLGDSALYLCAKNQGLAGNAKTYEQYFGPGTRLTVT.

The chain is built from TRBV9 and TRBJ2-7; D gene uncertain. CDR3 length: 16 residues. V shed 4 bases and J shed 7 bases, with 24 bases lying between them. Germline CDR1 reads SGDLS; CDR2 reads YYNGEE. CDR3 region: CASSQVDGPLLREQYF. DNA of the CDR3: TGTGCCAGCAGCCAAGTTGATGGACCCCTCTTGAGGGAGCAGTACTTC.

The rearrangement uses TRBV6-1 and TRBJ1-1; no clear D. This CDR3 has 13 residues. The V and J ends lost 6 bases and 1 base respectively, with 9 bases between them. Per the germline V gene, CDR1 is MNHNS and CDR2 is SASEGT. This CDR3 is CASRLPQNTEAFF. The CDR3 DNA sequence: TGTGCCAGCAGACTTCCACAGAACACTGAAGCTTTCTTT.

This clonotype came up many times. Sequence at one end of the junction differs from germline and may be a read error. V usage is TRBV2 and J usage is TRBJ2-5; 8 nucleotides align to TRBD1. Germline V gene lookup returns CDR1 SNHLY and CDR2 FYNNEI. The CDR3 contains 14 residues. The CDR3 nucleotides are TGTGCCAGCACTGAAGGCAGGGGGCTGGGGACCCAGTACTTC. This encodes CASTEGRGLGTQYF.

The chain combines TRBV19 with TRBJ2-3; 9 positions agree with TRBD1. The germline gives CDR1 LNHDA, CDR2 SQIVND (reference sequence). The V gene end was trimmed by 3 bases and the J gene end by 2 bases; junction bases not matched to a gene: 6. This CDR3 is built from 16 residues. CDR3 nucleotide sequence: TGTGCCAGTAGTATCCTGGGACAGGGCCCCACAGATACGCAGTATTTT. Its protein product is CASSILGQGPTDTQYF.

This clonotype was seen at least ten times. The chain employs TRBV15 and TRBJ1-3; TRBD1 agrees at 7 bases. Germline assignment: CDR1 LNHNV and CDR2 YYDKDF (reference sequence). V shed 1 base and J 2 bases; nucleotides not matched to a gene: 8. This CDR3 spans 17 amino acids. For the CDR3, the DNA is TGTGCCACCAGCAGAGGCCGACAGGGTGGGGCTGGAAACACCATATATTTT. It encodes CATSRGRQGGAGNTIYF. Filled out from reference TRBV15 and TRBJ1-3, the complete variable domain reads DAMVIQNPRYQVTQFGKPVTLSCSQTLNHNVMYWYQQKSSQAPKLLFHYYDKDFNNEADTPDNFQSRRPNTSFCFLDIRSPGLGDTAMYLCATSRGRQGGAGNTIYFGEGSWLTVV.

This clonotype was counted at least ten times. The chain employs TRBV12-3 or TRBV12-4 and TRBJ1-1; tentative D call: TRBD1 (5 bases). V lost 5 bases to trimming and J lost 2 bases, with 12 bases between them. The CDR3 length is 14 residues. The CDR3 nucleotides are TGTGCCAGCAGTCCTAGACAGCCTAACACTGAAGCTTTCTTT. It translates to CASSPRQPNTEAFF.

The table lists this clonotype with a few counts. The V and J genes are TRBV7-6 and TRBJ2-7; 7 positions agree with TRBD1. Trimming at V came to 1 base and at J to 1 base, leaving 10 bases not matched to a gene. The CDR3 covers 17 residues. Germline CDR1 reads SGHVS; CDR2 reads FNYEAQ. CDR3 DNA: TGTGCCAGCAGCTTAGGGTCAGGGGGACCTAATTCCTACGAGCAGTACTTC. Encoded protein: CASSLGSGGPNSYEQYF.

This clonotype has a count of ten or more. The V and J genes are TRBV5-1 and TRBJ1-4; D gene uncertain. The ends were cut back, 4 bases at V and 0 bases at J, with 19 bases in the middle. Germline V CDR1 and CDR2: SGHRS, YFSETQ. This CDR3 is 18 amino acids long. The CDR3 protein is CASSLNAHISATNEKLFF. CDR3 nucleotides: TGCGCCAGCAGCCTCAACGCGCACATTTCTGCAACTAATGAAAAACTGTTTTTT.

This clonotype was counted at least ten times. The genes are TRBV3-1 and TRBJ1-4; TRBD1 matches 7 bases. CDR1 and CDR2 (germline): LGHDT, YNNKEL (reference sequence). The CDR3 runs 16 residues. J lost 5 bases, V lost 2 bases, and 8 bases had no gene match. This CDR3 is CASSQHWGQRNEKLFF. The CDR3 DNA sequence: TGTGCCAGCAGCCAACACTGGGGACAGAGAAATGAAAAACTGTTTTTT.

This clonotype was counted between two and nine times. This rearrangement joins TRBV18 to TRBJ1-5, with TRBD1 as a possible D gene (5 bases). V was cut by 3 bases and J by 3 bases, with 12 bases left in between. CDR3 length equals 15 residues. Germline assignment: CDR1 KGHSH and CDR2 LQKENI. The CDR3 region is CASSPAGISNQPQHF. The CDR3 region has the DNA TGTGCCAGCTCACCGGCAGGGATTTCCAATCAGCCCCAGCATTTT.

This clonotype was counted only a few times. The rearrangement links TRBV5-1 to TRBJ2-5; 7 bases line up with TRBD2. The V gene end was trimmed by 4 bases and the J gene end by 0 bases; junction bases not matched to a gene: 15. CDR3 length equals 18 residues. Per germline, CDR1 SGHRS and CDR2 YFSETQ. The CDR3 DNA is TGCGCCAGCAGCCCCTTAGGGAGTTGGCTAGCGGACCAAGAGACCCAGTACTTC. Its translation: CASSPLGSWLADQETQYF.

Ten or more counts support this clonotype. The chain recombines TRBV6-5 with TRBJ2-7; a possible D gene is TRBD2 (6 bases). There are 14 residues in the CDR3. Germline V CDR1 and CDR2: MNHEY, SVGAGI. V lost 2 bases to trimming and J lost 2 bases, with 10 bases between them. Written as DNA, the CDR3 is TGTGCCAGCAGTTACATGGGGGGACCCTACGAGCAGTACTTC. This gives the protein CASSYMGGPYEQYF.

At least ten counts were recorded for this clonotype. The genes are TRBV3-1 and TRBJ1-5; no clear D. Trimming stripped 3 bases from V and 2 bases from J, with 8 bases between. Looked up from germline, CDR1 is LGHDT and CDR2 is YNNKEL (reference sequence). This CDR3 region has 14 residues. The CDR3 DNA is TGTGCCAGCAGCCACGGGGTAGGCAATCAGCCCCAGCATTTT. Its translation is CASSHGVGNQPQHF.

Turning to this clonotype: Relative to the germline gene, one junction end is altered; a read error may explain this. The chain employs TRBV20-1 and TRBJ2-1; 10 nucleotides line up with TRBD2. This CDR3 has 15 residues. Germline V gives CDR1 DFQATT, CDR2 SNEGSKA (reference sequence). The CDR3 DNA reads TGCAGTGCTATACCTAGCGGGAGCTTGTACAATGAGCAGTCCTTC. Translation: CSAIPSGSLYNEQSF.

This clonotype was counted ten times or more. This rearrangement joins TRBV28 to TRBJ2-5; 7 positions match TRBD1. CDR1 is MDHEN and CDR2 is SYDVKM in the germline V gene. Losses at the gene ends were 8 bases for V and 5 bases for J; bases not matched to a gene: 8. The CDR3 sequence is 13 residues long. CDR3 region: CASSPTGEETQYF. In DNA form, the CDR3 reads TGTGCCAGCTCACCAACAGGGGAGGAGACCCAGTACTTC.

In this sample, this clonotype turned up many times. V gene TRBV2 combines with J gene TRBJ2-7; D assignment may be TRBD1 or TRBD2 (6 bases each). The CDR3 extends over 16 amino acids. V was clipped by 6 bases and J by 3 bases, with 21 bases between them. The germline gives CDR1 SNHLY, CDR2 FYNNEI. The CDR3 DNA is TGTGCCAGCAGCGCCTCACTAACCGGGGGCCGCTACGAGCAGTACTTC. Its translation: CASSASLTGGRYEQYF.

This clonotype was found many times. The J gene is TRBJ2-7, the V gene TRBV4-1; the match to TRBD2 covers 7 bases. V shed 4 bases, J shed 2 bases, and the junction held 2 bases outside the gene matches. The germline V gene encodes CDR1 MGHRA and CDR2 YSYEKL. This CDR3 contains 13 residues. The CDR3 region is CASSPGGTYEQYF. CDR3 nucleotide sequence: TGCGCCAGCAGCCCGGGGGGAACCTACGAGCAGTACTTC.

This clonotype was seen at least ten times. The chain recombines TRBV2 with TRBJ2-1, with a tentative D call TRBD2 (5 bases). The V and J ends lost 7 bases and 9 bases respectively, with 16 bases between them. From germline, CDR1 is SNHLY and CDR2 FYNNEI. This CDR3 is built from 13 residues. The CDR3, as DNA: TGTGCCAGCACAAGACTCATGGAGGCTGAGCAGTTCTTC. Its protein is CASTRLMEAEQFF.

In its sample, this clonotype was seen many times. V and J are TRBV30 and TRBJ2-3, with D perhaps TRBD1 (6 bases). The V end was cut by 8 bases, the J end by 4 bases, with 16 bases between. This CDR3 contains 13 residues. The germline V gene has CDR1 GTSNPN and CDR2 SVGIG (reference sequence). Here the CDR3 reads CAVGAAGADTQYF. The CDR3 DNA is TGTGCCGTGGGGGCGGCTGGCGCAGATACGCAGTATTTT.

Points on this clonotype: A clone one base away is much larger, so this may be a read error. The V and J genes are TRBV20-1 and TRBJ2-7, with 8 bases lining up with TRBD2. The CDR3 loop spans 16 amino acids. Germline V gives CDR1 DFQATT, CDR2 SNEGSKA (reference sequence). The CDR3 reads CSARVLAGLSSSEQYF. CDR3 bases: TGCAGTGCTAGGGTCTTAGCGGGATTGAGCTCCTCCGAGCAGTACTTC.

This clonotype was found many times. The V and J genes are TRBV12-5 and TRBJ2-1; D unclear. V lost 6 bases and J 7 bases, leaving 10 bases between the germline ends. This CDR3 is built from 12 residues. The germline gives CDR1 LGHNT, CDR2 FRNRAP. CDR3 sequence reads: CASGPGRNEQFF. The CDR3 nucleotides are TGTGCTAGTGGCCCCGGACGAAATGAGCAGTTCTTC.

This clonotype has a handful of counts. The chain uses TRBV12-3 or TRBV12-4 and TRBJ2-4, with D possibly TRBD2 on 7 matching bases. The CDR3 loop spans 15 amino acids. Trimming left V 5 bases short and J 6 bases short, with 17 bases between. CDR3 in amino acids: CASSQKGGDGNIQYF. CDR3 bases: TGTGCCAGCAGTCAAAAGGGGGGGGATGGAAACATTCAGTACTTC.